This TCR beta chain was observed in a study of blood T cells in healthy people across ages. The use of a sample-barcoded 5' primer and a J-beta primer mix characterized a second PCR of about 7 to 12 cycles. A single record per CDR3 protein comes from TCRdb applying MiXCR to the 5' RACE reads. The sample includes around 1.7 million distinct CDR3 sequences, 28% seen only once; the top ten take roughly 8.2%. Germline values: CDR1 SGHTA, CDR2 FQGNSA. This CDR3 has 13 amino acids. Trimming pared 7 bases from V and 4 bases from J, leaving 14 bases between. This clonotype came up many times. The V and J genes are TRBV7-2 and TRBJ2-7; D unclear. This sequence was found in a woman in her twenties or thirties in good health. The material sequenced was blood. The CDR3 protein is CASKQRAFYEQYF. The CDR3 DNA sequence: TGTGCCAGCAAACAAAGGGCGTTTTACGAGCAGTACTTC. Variable domain in full (rest from reference TRBV7-2 and TRBJ2-7): GAGVSQSPSNKVTEKGKDVELRCDPISGHTALYWYRQSLGQGLEFLIYFQGNSAPDKSGLPSDRFSAERTGGSVSTLTIQRTQQEDSAVYLCASKQRAFYEQYFGPGTRLTVT.